These 28 T cell receptor beta chains came from one sample sequenced in a study of T cell responses to AZD1222 COVID-19 vaccine (dated by TCRdb to the early 2020s). The time point label for this specimen denotes: baseline before first vaccination. Library generation was performed with the immunoSEQ multiplex PCR assay. TCRdb provides this immuneACCESS table in a form limited to in-frame rearrangements. Some clones are lacking; in checked studies, under half of them reflect an unresolved V gene, and why the rest are absent is not known. For this sample the table gives 100,000 to 150,000 clones, of which more than 70% were detected only once. The ten largest clones take up about 1.4% of the sample. The source material was peripheral blood, sampled on day 0 of AZD1222 vaccination. The origin of the receptors is an adult in good health.

The chain is built from TRBV2 and TRBJ1-1; 7 bases agree with TRBD1. The CDR3 runs 15 residues. Germline V gene lookup returns CDR1 SNHLY and CDR2 FYNNEI. Trimming took 10 bases from V and 12 from J; bases not matched to a gene: 23. This CDR3 is CAIKMGMTGKGGTFF. The CDR3, as DNA: TGTGCCATCAAAATGGGAATGACAGGGAAGGGGGGAACTTTCTTT.

V is TRBV19 and J is TRBJ1-6, with D perhaps TRBD1 (6 bases). CDR3 length: 18 residues. Germline loops: CDR1 LNHDA, CDR2 SQIVND (reference sequence). V was cut by 1 base and J by 10 bases, with 23 bases left in between. The CDR3 here is CASSIVGRQDESNSPLHF. In DNA form, the CDR3 reads TGTGCCAGTAGTATAGTGGGCCGACAGGATGAGAGTAACTCACCCCTCCACTTT. The entire variable domain, with the rest obtained from reference TRBV19 and TRBJ1-6, is as follows: DGGITQSPKYLFRKEGQNVTLSCEQNLNHDAMYWYRQDPGQGLRLIYYSQIVNDFQKGDIAEGYSVSREKKESFPLTVTSAQKNPTAFYLCASSIVGRQDESNSPLHFGNGTRLTVT.

The genes are TRBV27 and TRBJ1-1; 9 nucleotides match TRBD1. Per germline, CDR1 MNHEY and CDR2 SMNVEV (reference sequence). Unmatched junction bases numbered 6, after V lost 4 bases and J lost 3 bases. The CDR3 extends over 15 amino acids. CDR3 nucleotide sequence: TGTGCCAGCAGTTCTGCGGGACAGGGCTACACTGAAGCTTTCTTT. It yields the protein CASSSAGQGYTEAFF.

The chain has TRBV4-3 and TRBJ1-2; no clear D gene. V lost 8 bases to trimming and J lost 0 bases, with 13 bases between them. Looked up from germline, CDR1 is LGHNA and CDR2 is YSLEER. This CDR3 spans 14 amino acids. The CDR3 region has the DNA TGCGCCAGCCGCCGGCTTGAAACTAACTATGGCTACACCTTC. Translated: CASRRLETNYGYTF.

The chain recombines TRBV11-3 with TRBJ1-2, with D unresolved. CDR1 is SGHNT and CDR2 is YENEEA in the germline V gene. The V gene lost 0 bases and the J gene lost 8 bases, with 4 bases spanning the gap. This CDR3 has 11 residues. The CDR3 DNA is TGTGCCAGCAGCTTAGACGGGGGCTACACCTTC. It specifies CASSLDGGYTF.

The V gene is TRBV2, the J gene TRBJ1-4, with D tentatively TRBD1 (5 bases). V was cut by 0 bases and J by 8 bases, with 13 bases left in between. CDR1 is SNHLY, CDR2 FYNNEI, per germline. The CDR3 is 15 residues long. The CDR3 loop is CASSEAEGRAEKLFF. The CDR3 bases are TGTGCCAGCAGTGAAGCGGAAGGCAGGGCGGAAAAACTGTTTTTT.

The chain combines TRBV5-4 with TRBJ2-7, with 8 bases that match TRBD2. V gave up 1 base and J gave up 7 bases; unmatched junction bases: 13. CDR1 is SGHNT and CDR2 is YYREEE in the germline V gene (reference sequence). CDR3 length: 16 amino acids. This chain's CDR3 is CASSLSVAGNLKEQYF. The CDR3 coding sequence is TGTGCCAGCAGCTTGTCGGTAGCGGGGAACCTCAAAGAGCAGTACTTC.

This clone was counted once. V is TRBV2 and J is TRBJ1-2, with no clear D. CDR3 length equals 13 residues. V dropped 6 bases and J dropped 2 bases, with 10 bases sitting between them. Germline V gene lookup returns CDR1 SNHLY and CDR2 FYNNEI. CDR3 bases: TGTGCCAGCAGGACGGCAACGAACTATGGCTACACCTTC. Amino acid sequence: CASRTATNYGYTF. The variable domain in full, completed from reference TRBV2 and TRBJ1-2, reads EPEVTQTPSHQVTQMGQEVILRCVPISNHLYFYWYRQILGQKVEFLVSFYNNEISEKSEIFDDQFSVERPDGSNFTLKIRSTKLEDSAMYFCASRTATNYGYTFGSGTRLTVV.

The genes are TRBV29-1 and TRBJ2-1, with a weak D call TRBD2 (6 bases). Trimming stripped 1 base from V and 7 bases from J, with 17 bases between. Germline V gene data show CDR1 as SQVTM and CDR2 as ANQGSEA. The CDR3 runs to 15 residues. CDR3 sequence reads: CSVEAGASIRNEQFF. The CDR3 DNA follows: TGCAGCGTTGAAGCGGGAGCCTCTATACGAAATGAGCAGTTCTTC.

The CDR3 DNA is TGTGCCAGCAGCTTAGGCCCTCCGGGACAGGACGTCTCCGAGCAGTACTTC. Translating it yields CASSLGPPGQDVSEQYF. The chain employs TRBV7-7 and TRBJ2-7, with TRBD1 matching over 8 bases. The J segment lost 6 bases and the V segment lost 1 base, leaving 14 bases of the junction unmatched. From germline, CDR1 is SSHAT and CDR2 FNYEAQ (reference sequence). This CDR3 is 17 amino acids long.

J is TRBJ2-7 and V is TRBV7-2; D perhaps matches TRBD2 (6 bases). V was shortened by 6 bases and J by 7 bases, with 25 bases between the two germline ends. The CDR3 contains 16 residues. Germline V lookup: CDR1 SGHTA, CDR2 FQGNSA. The CDR3 region has the DNA TGTGCCAGCAGGCCTACACTAGCAGATACCACGTGGGAGCAGTACTTC. It encodes CASRPTLADTTWEQYF.

V gene TRBV21-1 combines with J gene TRBJ2-7. TRBV21-1 is noted as a pseudogene. The CDR3 consists of 14 residues. CDR3 protein: CASSKGLEMGEQYF. The DNA of the CDR3 is TGTGCCAGCAGCAAAGGCTTAGAGATGGGCGAGCAGTACTTC.

The CDR3 reads CASSQRDFVYEQYF. The CDR3 DNA is TGTGCCAGCAGCCAAAGGGACTTCGTCTACGAGCAGTACTTC. The chain carries TRBV14 and TRBJ2-7; D is possibly TRBD2 (6 bases). The CDR3 is made up of 14 amino acids. Trimming took off 2 bases at V and 3 bases at J, with 11 bases between the two ends. Germline CDR1 reads SGHDN; CDR2 reads FVKESK.

V usage is TRBV27 and J usage is TRBJ1-1; TRBD1 might be the D (6 bases). The CDR3 is 13 residues long. V dropped 3 bases and J dropped 8 bases, with 13 bases sitting between them. Germline-derived CDR1 and CDR2 are MNHEY and SMNVEV (reference sequence). Here the CDR3 DNA reads TGTGCCAGCAGTTTTTTGGGGGGCCGAGAAGCTTTCTTT. As protein: CASSFLGGREAFF.

The rearrangement uses TRBV9 and TRBJ2-2; 10 bases are shared with TRBD1. V was pared by 0 bases and J by 6 bases, with 5 bases of the junction left unmatched. CDR3 length equals 16 residues. CDR1 is SGDLS and CDR2 is YYNGEE in the germline V gene. CDR3 nucleotides: TGTGCCAGCAGCGTAGTGGGACAGGGGTTCGCCGGGGAGCTGTTTTTT. Its protein product is CASSVVGQGFAGELFF.

This clone was seen just once. The rearrangement uses TRBV11-2 and TRBJ2-3; 9 bases align to TRBD2. CDR1 and CDR2 from the germline V gene are SGHAT and FQNNGV. V dropped 6 bases and J dropped 0; count of bases not matched to a gene: 4. The CDR3 is made up of 15 amino acids. Written as DNA, the CDR3 is TGTGCCAGCAGTATAGCGGGAGCTAGCACAGATACGCAGTATTTT. Translating it yields CASSIAGASTDTQYF. Full variable domain (missing parts from reference TRBV11-2 and TRBJ2-3): EAGVAQSPRYKIIEKRQSVAFWCNPISGHATLYWYQQILGQGPKLLIQFQNNGVVDDSQLPKDRFSAERLKGVDSTLKIQPAKLEDSAVYLCASSIAGASTDTQYFGPGTRLTVL.

The rearrangement joins TRBV24-1 to TRBJ2-3; 7 bases map to TRBD1. CDR3 length: 16 amino acids. V trimming: 2 bases; J trimming: 1 base; junction bases outside the gene matches: 5. Looked up from germline, CDR1 is KGHDR and CDR2 is SFDVKD. CDR3: CATSDSTGAGTDTQYF. The CDR3, as DNA: TGTGCCACCAGTGATTCCACAGGGGCGGGCACAGATACGCAGTATTTT.

This chain joins TRBV18 and TRBJ2-7, with 7 bases aligning to TRBD1. The CDR3 runs to 14 residues. V dropped 3 bases and J dropped 3; count of bases not matched to a gene: 5. The V gene's germline CDR1 is KGHSH and CDR2 LQKENI. Here the CDR3 DNA reads TGTGCCAGCTCACCCGGACAGGCCAACTACGAGCAGTACTTC. Encoded protein: CASSPGQANYEQYF.

The chain combines TRBV7-9 with TRBJ1-1; D is undetermined. This CDR3 spans 14 amino acids. Per germline, CDR1 SEHNR and CDR2 FQNEAQ (reference sequence). Trimming shortened V by 1 base and J by 1 base, and 7 bases separated the two germline ends. The CDR3 region has the DNA TGTGCCAGCAGCTTAGGACGGAAGAACACTGAAGCTTTCTTT. Translating it yields CASSLGRKNTEAFF.

CDR3 nucleotide sequence: TGTGCCAGCTCACAATGGACCGCGGGGGGCTACACCTTC. Encoded protein: CASSQWTAGGYTF. The genes are TRBV18 and TRBJ1-2; no reliable D call. Trimming left V 4 bases short and J 8 bases short, with 14 bases between. Germline assignment: CDR1 KGHSH and CDR2 LQKENI. The CDR3 contains 13 residues.

The V gene is TRBV27, the J gene TRBJ1-1, with TRBD1 as a possible D gene (5 bases). V lost 0 bases and J 4 bases, leaving 9 bases between the germline ends. The germline V gene encodes CDR1 MNHEY and CDR2 SMNVEV (reference sequence). The CDR3 sequence is 14 residues long. This CDR3 is CASSLSSRGTEAFF. CDR3 DNA: TGTGCCAGCAGTTTATCGTCAAGGGGCACTGAAGCTTTCTTT.

The chain couples TRBV5-1 to TRBJ2-1; the match to TRBD2 covers 14 bases. Trimming removed 0 bases from V and 8 bases from J; junction bases left unmatched: 7. Germline V gene sequence: CDR1 SGHRS, CDR2 YFSETQ. The CDR3 is 17 residues long. This chain's CDR3 is CASSLVAGTSGSYEQFF. CDR3 coding DNA: TGCGCCAGCAGCTTGGTAGCCGGGACTAGCGGGAGCTATGAGCAGTTCTTC.

This clone was detected once. This rearrangement joins TRBV12-3 or TRBV12-4 to TRBJ2-7, with a tentative D call TRBD2 (6 bases). The CDR3 consists of 12 residues. The V and J ends lost 11 bases and 2 bases respectively, with 13 bases between them. CDR3: CALAGLTYEQYF. CDR3 DNA sequence: TGTGCCTTGGCGGGGTTGACCTACGAGCAGTACTTC.

The chain has TRBV3-1 (or the pseudogene TRBV3-2) and TRBJ2-7, with 7 bases that match TRBD1. The CDR3 covers 15 residues. Germline-derived CDR1 and CDR2 are LGHDT and YNNKEL (reference sequence). The junction had 9 bases not matched to a gene; V was cut back by 5 bases and J by 2 bases. The DNA for the CDR3 is TGTGCCAGCAGCATAACCGGGACAGCGACCTACGAGCAGTACTTC. It is translated as CASSITGTATYEQYF.

The rearrangement uses TRBV4-3 and TRBJ2-7; perhaps TRBD2 as D (6 bases). The V and J ends lost 4 bases and 2 bases respectively, with 18 bases between them. This CDR3 is built from 16 residues. Germline CDR1 reads LGHNA; CDR2 reads YSLEER. CDR3 sequence: CASSRRPGESTYEQYF. CDR3 coding DNA: TGCGCCAGCAGCCGCAGACCGGGGGAGTCAACCTACGAGCAGTACTTC.

J is TRBJ2-1 and V is TRBV6-5; possibly TRBD2 for D (6 bases). There are 14 residues in the CDR3. Germline CDR1 and CDR2: MNHEY and SVGAGI. Trimming took off 1 base at V and 5 bases at J, with 9 bases between the two ends. The CDR3 nucleotides are TGTGCCAGCAGTTACTGGCGGGGACACAATGAGCAGTTCTTC. It encodes CASSYWRGHNEQFF.

The genes are TRBV19 and TRBJ2-3, with a tentative D call TRBD1 (5 bases). This CDR3 has 14 amino acids. The ends were cut back, 3 bases at V and 3 bases at J, with 10 bases in the middle. CDR1 is LNHDA and CDR2 is SQIVND in the germline V gene (reference sequence). CDR3 region: CASSISRVTDTQYF. CDR3 bases: TGTGCCAGTAGTATCTCCAGGGTGACAGATACGCAGTATTTT. The whole variable domain, filled in from reference TRBV19 and TRBJ2-3, reads DGGITQSPKYLFRKEGQNVTLSCEQNLNHDAMYWYRQDPGQGLRLIYYSQIVNDFQKGDIAEGYSVSREKKESFPLTVTSAQKNPTAFYLCASSISRVTDTQYFGPGTRLTVL.

V and J are TRBV24-1 and TRBJ1-1; D gene unclear. The V gene's germline CDR1 is KGHDR and CDR2 SFDVKD. V lost 4 bases, J lost 0 bases, and 8 bases lay in between. The CDR3 totals 14 residues. The CDR3 region has the DNA TGTGCCACCAGTGACTCACAGTTGAACACTGAAGCTTTCTTT. Protein sequence: CATSDSQLNTEAFF.